The clone carrying this T cell receptor (beta chain) was detected a few times. The germline gives CDR1 DFQATT, CDR2 SNEGSKA (reference sequence). The CDR3 covers 12 residues. Trimming pared 3 bases from V and 0 bases from J, leaving 6 bases between. The sample originates from a study of molecular identifiers for immune sequencing clone quantification. TCRdb recomputed calls from the PCR reads with MiXCR, one row per CDR3 protein. The table records hundreds of thousands of distinct CDR3 sequences, around 25% of them present only once. V and J are TRBV20-1 and TRBJ2-7, with D maybe TRBD2 (5 bases). The receptor was derived from a human donor in good health. Some libraries in this study had Jurkat cell RNA spiked in. What was sequenced was naive CD8+ T cells from blood, with Jurkat cell RNA spiked in. Subset given: FACS-sorted CD8+CD4-CCR7+CD45RA+ naive T cells. The CDR3 loop reads CSASRGSYEQYF. In DNA form, the CDR3 reads TGCAGTGCTAGTCGGGGCTCCTACGAGCAGTACTTC.